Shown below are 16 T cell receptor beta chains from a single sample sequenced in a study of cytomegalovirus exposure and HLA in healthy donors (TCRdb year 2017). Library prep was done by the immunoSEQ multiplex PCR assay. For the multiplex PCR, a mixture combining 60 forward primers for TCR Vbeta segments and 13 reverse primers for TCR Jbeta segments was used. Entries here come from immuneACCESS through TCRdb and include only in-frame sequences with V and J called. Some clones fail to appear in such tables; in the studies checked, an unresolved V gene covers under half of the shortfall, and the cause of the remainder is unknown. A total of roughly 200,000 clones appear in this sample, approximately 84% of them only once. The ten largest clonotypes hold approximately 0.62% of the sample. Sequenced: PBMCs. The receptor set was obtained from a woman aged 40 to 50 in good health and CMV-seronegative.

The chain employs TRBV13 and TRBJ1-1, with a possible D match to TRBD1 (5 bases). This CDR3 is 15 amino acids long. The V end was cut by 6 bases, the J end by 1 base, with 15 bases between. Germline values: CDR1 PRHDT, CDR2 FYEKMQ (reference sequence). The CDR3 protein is CASSPQGVKNTEAFF. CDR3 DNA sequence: TGTGCCAGCAGTCCCCAAGGGGTCAAGAACACTGAAGCTTTCTTT.

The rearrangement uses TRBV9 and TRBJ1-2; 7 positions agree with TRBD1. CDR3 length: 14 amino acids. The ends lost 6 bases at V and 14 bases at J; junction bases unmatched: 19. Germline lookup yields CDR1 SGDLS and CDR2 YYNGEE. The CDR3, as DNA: TGTGCCAGCAACCCCGGGACAGATCGTCTGCCTCGGACCTTC. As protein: CASNPGTDRLPRTF.

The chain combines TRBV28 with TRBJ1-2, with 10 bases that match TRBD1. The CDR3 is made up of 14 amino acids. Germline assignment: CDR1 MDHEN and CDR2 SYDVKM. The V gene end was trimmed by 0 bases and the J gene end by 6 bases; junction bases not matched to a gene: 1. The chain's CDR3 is CASSLWGTGDGYTF. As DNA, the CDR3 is TGTGCCAGCAGTTTATGGGGGACAGGGGATGGCTACACCTTC.

The CDR3 loop is CASSLEAGLSNQPQHF. CDR3 nucleotides: TGTGCCAGCAGCTTAGAGGCAGGGTTGAGCAATCAGCCCCAGCATTTT. The rearrangement joins TRBV7-9 to TRBJ1-5; D is perhaps TRBD1 (5 bases). V dropped 1 base and J dropped 1 base, with 11 bases sitting between them. There are 16 residues in the CDR3. Germline V gives CDR1 SEHNR, CDR2 FQNEAQ (reference sequence).

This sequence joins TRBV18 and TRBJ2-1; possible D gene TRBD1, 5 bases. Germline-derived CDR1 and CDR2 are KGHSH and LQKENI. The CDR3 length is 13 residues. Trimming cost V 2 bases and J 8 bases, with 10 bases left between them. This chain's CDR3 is CASSPAGLDEQFF. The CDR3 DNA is TGTGCCAGCTCACCAGCAGGGTTGGATGAGCAGTTCTTC.

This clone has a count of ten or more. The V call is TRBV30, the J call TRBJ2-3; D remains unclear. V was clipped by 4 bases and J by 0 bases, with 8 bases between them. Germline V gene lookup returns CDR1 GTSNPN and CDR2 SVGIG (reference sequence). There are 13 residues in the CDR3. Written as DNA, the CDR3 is TGTGCCTGGAAGCTACCTAGCACAGATACGCAGTATTTT. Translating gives CAWKLPSTDTQYF.

This CDR3 reads CASRLNTEAFF. The CDR3 DNA is TGTGCCAGCAGGTTAAACACTGAAGCTTTCTTT. The rearrangement joins TRBV2 to TRBJ1-1; D is unclear. V was trimmed by 6 bases and J by 2 bases, leaving 4 bases between them. Germline assignment: CDR1 SNHLY and CDR2 FYNNEI. The CDR3 runs 11 residues.

The CDR3 bases are TGTGCCAGCAGCCCGACTAGCGGGGGGCGAGGGGAGACCCAGTACTTC. Protein product: CASSPTSGGRGETQYF. The chain joins TRBV7-6 to TRBJ2-5; 13 nucleotides line up with TRBD2. This CDR3 is 16 amino acids long. V dropped 5 bases and J dropped 5; count of bases not matched to a gene: 8. Germline V gives CDR1 SGHVS, CDR2 FNYEAQ.

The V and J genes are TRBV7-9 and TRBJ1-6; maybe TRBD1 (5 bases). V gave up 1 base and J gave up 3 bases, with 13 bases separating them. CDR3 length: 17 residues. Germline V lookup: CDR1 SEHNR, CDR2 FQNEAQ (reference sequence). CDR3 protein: CASSLGQNRVYNSPLHF. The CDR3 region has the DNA TGTGCCAGCAGCTTAGGACAGAATCGAGTCTATAATTCACCCCTCCACTTT. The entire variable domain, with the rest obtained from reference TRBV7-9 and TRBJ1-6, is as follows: DTGVSQNPRHKITKRGQNVTFRCDPISEHNRLYWYRQTLGQGPEFLTYFQNEAQLEKSRLLSDRFSAERPKGSFSTLEIQRTEQGDSAMYLCASSLGQNRVYNSPLHFGNGTRLTVT.

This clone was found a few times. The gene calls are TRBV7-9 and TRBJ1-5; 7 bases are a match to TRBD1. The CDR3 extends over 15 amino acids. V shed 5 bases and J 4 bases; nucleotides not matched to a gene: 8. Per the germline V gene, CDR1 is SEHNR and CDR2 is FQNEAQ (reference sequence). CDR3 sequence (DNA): TGTGCCAGCAGCCCTGGTCCAGGGGGAAATCAGCCCCAGCATTTT. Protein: CASSPGPGGNQPQHF.

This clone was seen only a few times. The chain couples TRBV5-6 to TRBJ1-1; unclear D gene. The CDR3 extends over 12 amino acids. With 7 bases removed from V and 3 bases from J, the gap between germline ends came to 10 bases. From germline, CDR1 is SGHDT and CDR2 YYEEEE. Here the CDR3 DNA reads TGTGCCAGCGGGCAGGCCTACACTGAAGCTTTCTTT. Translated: CASGQAYTEAFF.

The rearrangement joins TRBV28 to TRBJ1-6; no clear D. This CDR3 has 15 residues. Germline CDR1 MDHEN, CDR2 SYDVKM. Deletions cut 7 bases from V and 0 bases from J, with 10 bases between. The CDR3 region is CASKGEVSYNSPLHF. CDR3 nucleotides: TGTGCCAGCAAGGGAGAGGTCTCCTATAATTCACCCCTCCACTTT.

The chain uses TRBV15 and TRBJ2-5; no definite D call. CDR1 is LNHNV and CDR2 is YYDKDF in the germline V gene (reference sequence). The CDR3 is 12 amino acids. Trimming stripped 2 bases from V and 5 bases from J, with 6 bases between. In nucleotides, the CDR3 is TGTGCCACCAGCAGACCCAGGGAGACCCAGTACTTC. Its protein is CATSRPRETQYF.

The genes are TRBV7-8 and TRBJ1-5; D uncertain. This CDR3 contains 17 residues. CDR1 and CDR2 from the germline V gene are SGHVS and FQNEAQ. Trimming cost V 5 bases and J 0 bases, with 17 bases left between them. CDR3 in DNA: TGTGCCAGCAGCCTGAGTGGCAGACTTAATAGCAATCAGCCCCAGCATTTT. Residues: CASSLSGRLNSNQPQHF.

The CDR3 nucleotides are TGTGCCAGCAGTCCGAGAAGGGGACAGGGGCTGGGGGAGCAGTACTTC. Translated: CASSPRRGQGLGEQYF. The chain carries TRBV7-2 and TRBJ2-7, with 10 positions matching TRBD1. The V and J ends lost 6 bases and 7 bases, in that order; junction bases with no gene match: 15. CDR3 length equals 16 residues. The germline V gene has CDR1 SGHTA and CDR2 FQGNSA.

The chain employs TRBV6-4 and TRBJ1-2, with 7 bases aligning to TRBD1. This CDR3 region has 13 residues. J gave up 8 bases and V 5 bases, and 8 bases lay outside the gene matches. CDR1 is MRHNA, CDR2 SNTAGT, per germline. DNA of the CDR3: TGTGCCAGCAGTCTCCGAGGGGGCGGGGGCTACACCTTC. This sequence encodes CASSLRGGGGYTF.